These 14 T cell receptor beta chains share one sample of origin, sequenced in a study of blood T cell repertoires in COVID-19. Profiling relied on immunoSEQ multiplex PCR, and the TCRdb table lists in-frame clones only, not all of them. The sample holds some 420,000 clones, 80% to 90% seen once. The sample taken for sequencing was PBMCs or T cells enriched from blood (not recorded which). The receptors shown here come from a man aged 25-45 years who had recovered from COVID-19.

The chain carries TRBV19 and TRBJ2-4, with 8 bases that match TRBD1. V was pared by 6 bases and J by 3 bases, with 7 bases of the junction left unmatched. The CDR3 loop spans 15 amino acids. CDR1 and CDR2 from the germline V gene are LNHDA and SQIVND (reference sequence). The CDR3 coding sequence is TGTGCCAGTAGCAAGACAGGGGCGGGCAAAAACATTCAGTACTTC. This gives the protein CASSKTGAGKNIQYF.

Notes on this clone: Within the sample, other DNA sequences also encode this same CDR3. The chain carries TRBV9 and TRBJ2-2; D gene uncertain. Germline V lookup: CDR1 SGDLS, CDR2 YYNGEE. Deletions cut 4 bases from V and 4 bases from J, with 5 bases between. This CDR3 is 12 amino acids long. CDR3 nucleotides: TGTGCCAGCAGCCCTCTCACCGGGGAGCTGTTTTTT. Amino acid sequence: CASSPLTGELFF.

The rearrangement joins TRBV11-2 to TRBJ2-5, with a tentative D call TRBD2 (5 bases). Germline assignment: CDR1 SGHAT and CDR2 FQNNGV. V gave up 1 base and J gave up 2 bases, with 11 bases separating them. This CDR3 is 15 amino acids long. CDR3 loop: CASSLAGGRQETQYF. Here the CDR3 DNA reads TGTGCCAGCAGCTTAGCGGGCGGGCGGCAAGAGACCCAGTACTTC. Looking up the rest from reference TRBV11-2 and TRBJ2-5 gives the full variable domain: EAGVAQSPRYKIIEKRQSVAFWCNPISGHATLYWYQQILGQGPKLLIQFQNNGVVDDSQLPKDRFSAERLKGVDSTLKIQPAKLEDSAVYLCASSLAGGRQETQYFGPGTRLLVL.

The chain couples TRBV2 to TRBJ1-3, with 10 bases fitting TRBD1. This CDR3 is 19 amino acids long. Germline assignment: CDR1 SNHLY and CDR2 FYNNEI. V lost 6 bases and J lost 0; bases outside the gene matches: 14. The CDR3 loop is CASSPKFPGTGASGNTIYF. DNA of the CDR3: TGTGCCAGCAGCCCGAAATTTCCCGGGACAGGGGCCTCTGGAAACACCATATATTTT.

V and J are TRBV5-5 and TRBJ2-2, with 8 nucleotides matching TRBD1. Germline lookup yields CDR1 SGHKS and CDR2 YYEKEE (reference sequence). V gave up 4 bases and J gave up 2 bases; unmatched junction bases: 4. The length of the CDR3 is 15 residues. This chain's CDR3 is CASSETGVNTGELFF. CDR3 sequence (DNA): TGTGCCAGCAGCGAGACAGGGGTCAACACCGGGGAGCTGTTTTTT.

Here the CDR3 reads CASSLEVVGQGSGELFF. The CDR3 nucleotides read TGCGCCAGCAGCTTGGAGGTTGTAGGACAGGGAAGCGGGGAGCTGTTTTTT. This chain links TRBV5-1 with TRBJ2-2, with TRBD1 identical over 8 bases. This CDR3 region has 17 residues. Looked up from germline, CDR1 is SGHRS and CDR2 is YFSETQ. Unmatched junction bases numbered 11, after V lost 0 bases and J lost 7 bases.

CDR3 in amino acids: CASSLDRGGYNEQFF. DNA of the CDR3: TGTGCCAGCAGCTTAGATCGGGGGGGTTACAATGAGCAGTTCTTC. V usage is TRBV11-2 and J usage is TRBJ2-1; 8 positions agree with TRBD2. V shed 0 bases, J shed 4 bases, and the junction held 2 bases outside the gene matches. CDR3 length: 15 residues. Germline lookup yields CDR1 SGHAT and CDR2 FQNNGV.

The rearrangement links TRBV7-2 to TRBJ1-3; D is uncertain. Trimming took 1 base from V and 0 from J, leaving 7 bases between them. The germline V gene encodes CDR1 SGHTA and CDR2 FQGNSA. The CDR3 has 15 residues. The CDR3 reads CASSLDAISGNTIYF. The DNA for the CDR3 is TGTGCCAGCAGCTTAGATGCTATCTCTGGAAACACCATATATTTT.

About this clone itself: The junction and the germline gene differ at one end; a read error may be behind it. V and J are TRBV6-1 and TRBJ1-3; 8 bases are a match to TRBD1. Germline V gene data show CDR1 as MNHNS and CDR2 as SASEGT. The CDR3 loop spans 13 amino acids. DNA for the CDR3: TGTGCCAGCAGTGAAGGGACAGGGTCCTCCCGGCATTTT. This codes for CASSEGTGSSRHF.

The gene calls are TRBV6-5 and TRBJ1-6; 7 nucleotides match TRBD1. Germline V gene data show CDR1 as MNHEY and CDR2 as SVGAGI. The CDR3 consists of 14 residues. Germline trimming cut 4 bases from V and 8 bases from J; bases unmatched to any gene: 5. DNA of the CDR3: TGTGCCAGCAGTTCCAGGGGGGAGGATTCACCCCTCCACTTT. Translation: CASSSRGEDSPLHF.

The J gene is TRBJ2-3, the V gene TRBV19; TRBD2 agrees at 7 bases. The germline CDR1 and CDR2 sequences are LNHDA and SQIVND (reference sequence). The length of the CDR3 is 19 residues. J was trimmed by 2 bases and V by 2 bases; bases with no gene match: 16. The CDR3 loop is CASSISGAPLSGDTDTQYF. The DNA for the CDR3 is TGTGCCAGTAGTATAAGCGGGGCCCCCTTAAGCGGAGACACAGATACGCAGTATTTT.

This chain links TRBV10-3 with TRBJ2-1, with TRBD2 matching over 10 bases. V was clipped by 8 bases and J by 12 bases; unmatched bases: 7. Germline V CDR1 and CDR2: ENHRY, SYGVKD. This CDR3 has 12 amino acids. CDR3 region: CAIAGLAEGQFF. The CDR3 DNA reads TGTGCCATCGCTGGACTAGCGGAGGGGCAGTTCTTC.

The V and J genes are TRBV13 and TRBJ2-7; TRBD1 is a possible D gene (5 bases). V was trimmed by 6 bases and J by 6 bases, leaving 12 bases between them. This CDR3 is 12 amino acids long. Germline-derived CDR1 and CDR2 are PRHDT and FYEKMQ (reference sequence). The CDR3 DNA sequence: TGTGCCAGCAGATCAGACAGTAGCGAGCAGTACTTC. It specifies CASRSDSSEQYF.

The chain couples TRBV5-5 to TRBJ2-7, with a possible D match to TRBD2 (6 bases). V was clipped by 3 bases and J by 0 bases, with 13 bases between them. The V gene's germline CDR1 is SGHKS and CDR2 YYEKEE (reference sequence). The CDR3 has 15 residues. The CDR3: CASSWGDGSSYEQYF. CDR3 coding DNA: TGTGCCAGCAGCTGGGGGGACGGAAGCTCCTACGAGCAGTACTTC.